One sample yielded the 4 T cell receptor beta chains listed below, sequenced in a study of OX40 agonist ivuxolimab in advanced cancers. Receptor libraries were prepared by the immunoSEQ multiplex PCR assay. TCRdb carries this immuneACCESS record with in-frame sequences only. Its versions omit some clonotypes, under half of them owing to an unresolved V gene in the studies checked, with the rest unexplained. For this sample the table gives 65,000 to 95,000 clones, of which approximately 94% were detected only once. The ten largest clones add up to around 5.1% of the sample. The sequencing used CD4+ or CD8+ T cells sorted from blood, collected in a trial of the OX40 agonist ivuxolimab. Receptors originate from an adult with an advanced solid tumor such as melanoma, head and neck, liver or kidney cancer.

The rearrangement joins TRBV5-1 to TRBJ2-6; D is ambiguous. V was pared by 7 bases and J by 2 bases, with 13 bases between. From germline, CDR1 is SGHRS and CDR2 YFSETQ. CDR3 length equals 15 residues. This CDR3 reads CASLPGPPGANVLTF. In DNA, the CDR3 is TGCGCCAGCCTACCGGGCCCTCCTGGGGCCAACGTCCTGACTTTC.

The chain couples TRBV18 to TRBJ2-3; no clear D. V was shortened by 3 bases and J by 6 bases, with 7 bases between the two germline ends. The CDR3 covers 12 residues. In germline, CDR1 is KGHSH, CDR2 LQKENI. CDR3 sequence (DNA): TGTGCCAGCTCACCGGCGCTGGATACGCAGTATTTT. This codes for CASSPALDTQYF.

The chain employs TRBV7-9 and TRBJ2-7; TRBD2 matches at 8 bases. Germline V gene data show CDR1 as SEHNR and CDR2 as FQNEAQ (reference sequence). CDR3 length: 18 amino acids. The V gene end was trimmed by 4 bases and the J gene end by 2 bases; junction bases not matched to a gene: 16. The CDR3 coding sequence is TGTGCCAGCAGCTCCGGGGGCCTCGGGACTAGTCCGACCTACGAGCAGTACTTC. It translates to CASSSGGLGTSPTYEQYF.

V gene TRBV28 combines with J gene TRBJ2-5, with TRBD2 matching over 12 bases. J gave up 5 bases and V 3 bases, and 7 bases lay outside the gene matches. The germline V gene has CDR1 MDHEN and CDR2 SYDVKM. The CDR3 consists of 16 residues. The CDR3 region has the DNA TGTGCCAGCAGTTTCGGACTAGCGGGGATGGGGGAGACCCAGTACTTC. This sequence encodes CASSFGLAGMGETQYF.